This T cell receptor beta chain was sequenced for a study of OX40 agonist ivuxolimab in advanced cancers. As for the study more broadly: Ivuxolimab was an agonistic, fully human IgG2 monoclonal antibody directed against OX40 (CD134), a costimulatory receptor. The point of sequencing TCRbeta in the periphery was to test whether ivuxolimab changed TCR sequence diversity and drove clonal T-cell expansion. Partial responses were achieved by three dose-escalation patients, of whom one had hepatocellular carcinoma and two had cutaneous melanoma. Among the roughly 52 dose-escalation patients, some 20 had hepatocellular carcinoma, roughly 15 melanoma, 9 renal cell carcinoma and 9 head and neck cancer. The monotherapy dose-escalation portion (N of about 49 patients) of the phase I ivuxolimab trial is reported in the paper. Prior anti-PD-1, anti-PD-L1 or anti-CTLA-4 therapy was permitted, and 35% to 40% of dose-escalation patients had received checkpoint inhibitors. Intravenous ivuxolimab was administered to patients every 2 weeks at six dose levels: 0.01, 0.1, 0.3, 1.5, 3 and 10 mg/kg. In the dose-escalation cohort, 82.7% of patients were male, and the mean age was approximately 64 years, with a range of about 20 to 90. The investigation overall reported the following: Which antigens the clonally expanded peripheral T cells were specific for was not determined. At doses from 0.1 to 3.0 mg/kg, clonal expansion was seen in both CD4+ and CD8+ blood T cells between baseline and week 6. Low levels of normalized T-cell clonal expansion were also seen in some nonresponding patients. After ivuxolimab, CD8+ T cells had more expanded clones than CD4+ T cells on average. Partial responders in the 0.1-3.0 mg/kg groups had among the lowest normalized peripheral clonal expansion, especially among CD8+ T cells.

To note about this clone: Its target antigen remains unknown. The record has no base qualities; no much larger clone is one base away.

Patients with a history of autoimmune disease or receiving systemic immunosuppression were excluded from the trial. In every dose cohort, peripheral blood was drawn for TCR sequencing at baseline, cycle 4 day 1, and cycle 7 day 1. Samples came from an open-label, multicenter, first-in-human phase I dose-escalation trial of ivuxolimab. Adults with locally advanced or metastatic head and neck squamous cell, hepatocellular, melanoma or renal cell carcinoma were enrolled in the trial. CD4+ and CD8+ T cells were sorted separately from peripheral blood before TCR sequencing. To sequence the TCRbeta CDR3 region, genomic DNA was isolated from the sorted cells. The immunoSEQ Assay was used to sequence the TCRbeta CDR3 regions. Entries here come from immuneACCESS through TCRdb and include only in-frame sequences with V and J called. Some clones fail to appear in such tables; in the studies checked, an unresolved V gene covers under half of the shortfall, and the cause of the remainder is unknown. This sample holds around 43,000 clones; approximately 86% were observed only once. The ten most abundant clones make up roughly 12% of the sample.

The source of this sequence is an adult with an advanced solid tumor such as melanoma, head and neck, liver or kidney cancer. This sample comprised CD4+ or CD8+ T cells sorted from blood, obtained in a trial of the OX40 agonist ivuxolimab.

At the DNA level, the sequence is TGTGCCAGCAGTTTAGTGCGGGAGGCCTACAATGAGCAGTTCTTC. This yields the protein CASSLVREAYNEQFF. Recombination linked TRBV27 to TRBJ2-1, with 8 bases matching TRBD2. The germline V gene (reference sequence) specifies MNHEY as CDR1 and SMNVEV as CDR2. Counted from cysteine to phenylalanine, this CDR3 has 15 amino acids. Kept here is only the CDR3 DNA, which spans 45 bases and is read in frame from base 1. The germline V end is reduced by 2 bases and the J end by 2 bases; junction bases left unmatched: 2.